This is a list of T cell receptor beta chains from one sample in a study of blood T cell repertoires in COVID-19. Profiled with immunoSEQ multiplex PCR; TCRdb holds only in-frame clones, not every one. The table includes 150,000 or so clones, about 92% detected once. The sequenced sample consisted of peripheral blood. The receptors were sampled from a man in his sixties with active or convalescent COVID-19. The CDR3 runs from the conserved cysteine through the conserved F or W. A D gene is named only where the DNA matches it firmly. Not every row has a clone size; where given, it reads once, few, many or a size class.

d_gene: TRBD1
j_gene: TRBJ2-1
abundance: .
v_gene: TRBV7-2
CDR3nt: TGTGCCAGCAGCTTCCTTAGGAACAGGGGGCACAATGAGCAGTTCTTC
CDR3aa: CASSFLRNRGHNEQFF

d_gene: .
j_gene: TRBJ1-6
abundance: .
v_gene: TRBV10-3
CDR3nt: TGTGCCATCGCCCGGGAGGGGAGCGATAGTTCACCCCTCCACTTT
CDR3aa: CAIAREGSDSSPLHF

d_gene: .
j_gene: TRBJ2-7
abundance: .
v_gene: TRBV11-2
CDR3nt: TGTGCCAGCAGCTTATCGTCCGGCTCCTACGAGCAGTACTTC
CDR3aa: CASSLSSGSYEQYF

d_gene: TRBD1
j_gene: TRBJ1-6
abundance: .
v_gene: TRBV18
CDR3nt: TGTGCCAGCTCACCACCGGGACAGGGGATTTCACCCCTCCACTTT
CDR3aa: CASSPPGQGISPLHF

d_gene: .
j_gene: TRBJ2-1
abundance: .
v_gene: TRBV30
CDR3nt: TGTGCCTGTCCTTCTGGGCCGAGCTCCTACAATGAGCAGTTCTTC
CDR3aa: CACPSGPSSYNEQFF

d_gene: TRBD2
j_gene: TRBJ2-5
abundance: .
v_gene: TRBV7-9
CDR3nt: TGTGCCAGCAGCTTAGAGAGCGGGGGGCCCCAACAAGAGACCCAGTACTTC
CDR3aa: CASSLESGGPQQETQYF

d_gene: TRBD2
j_gene: TRBJ2-7
abundance: .
v_gene: TRBV5-6
CDR3nt: TGTGCCAGCAGCGAAATTAGCGGGAGGGCCTACGAGCAGTACTTC
CDR3aa: CASSEISGRAYEQYF

d_gene: TRBD1
j_gene: TRBJ1-1
abundance: .
v_gene: TRBV6-5
CDR3nt: TGTGCCAGCAGTCGAAAAGGGACAGGGGCCACTGAAGCTTTCTTT
CDR3aa: CASSRKGTGATEAFF

d_gene: TRBD2
j_gene: TRBJ2-7
abundance: .
v_gene: TRBV10-3
CDR3nt: TGTGCCATCAGTGACAAGCGGGACTCTCCCTTCGAGCAGTACTTC
CDR3aa: CAISDKRDSPFEQYF

d_gene: .
j_gene: TRBJ2-7
abundance: .
v_gene: TRBV27
CDR3nt: TGTGCCAGCAGTTTATCGGGCACAGATCCCTACGAGCAGTACTTC
CDR3aa: CASSLSGTDPYEQYF

d_gene: TRBD1
j_gene: TRBJ1-1
abundance: .
v_gene: TRBV19
CDR3nt: TGTGCCAGTAGTACACTCCGGGACAGGATGAACACTGAAGCTTTCTTT
CDR3aa: CASSTLRDRMNTEAFF

d_gene: .
j_gene: TRBJ2-7
abundance: .
v_gene: TRBV3-1/TRBV3-2
CDR3nt: TGTGCCAGCAGCCAGCCTCCCAGCGAGCAGTACTTC
CDR3aa: CASSQPPSEQYF

d_gene: .
j_gene: TRBJ2-1
abundance: .
v_gene: TRBV6-1
CDR3nt: TGTGCCAGCAGTGAATACAGGGACAATGAGCAGTTCTTC
CDR3aa: CASSEYRDNEQFF

d_gene: TRBD2
j_gene: TRBJ2-7
abundance: .
v_gene: TRBV7-6
CDR3nt: TGTGCCAGCAGCTTAGCCCCCAGCGGGGGCTCCTACGAGCAGTACTTC
CDR3aa: CASSLAPSGGSYEQYF

d_gene: TRBD1
j_gene: TRBJ1-2
abundance: .
v_gene: TRBV19
CDR3nt: TGTGCCAGTAGTACGGGGGACAGGGGTGTCTATGGCTACACCTTC
CDR3aa: CASSTGDRGVYGYTF

d_gene: .
j_gene: TRBJ1-5
abundance: .
v_gene: TRBV19
CDR3nt: TGTGCCAGTAGTTTCAAGTCGACAAATAGCAATCAGCCCCAGCATTTT
CDR3aa: CASSFKSTNSNQPQHF

d_gene: .
j_gene: TRBJ2-3
abundance: .
v_gene: TRBV5-1
CDR3nt: TGCGCCAGCAGCCCTGGGGGGGCCGATACGCAGTATTTT
CDR3aa: CASSPGGADTQYF

d_gene: .
j_gene: TRBJ2-1
abundance: .
v_gene: TRBV3-1/TRBV3-2
CDR3nt: TGTGCCAGCAGCCAGGGGGGGGGCCTCTTTGAGCAGTTCTTC
CDR3aa: CASSQGGGLFEQFF

d_gene: TRBD1
j_gene: TRBJ1-4
abundance: .
v_gene: TRBV5-6
CDR3nt: TGTGCCAGCAGCTTGTTGACAGGGGAGCATGAAAAACTGTTTTTT
CDR3aa: CASSLLTGEHEKLFF

d_gene: TRBD2
j_gene: TRBJ2-5
abundance: .
v_gene: TRBV7-9
CDR3nt: TGTGCCAGCAGACCCGTTAGCGGGAGGTTGGCAAGGAGAGGAGAGACCCAGTACTTC
CDR3aa: CASRPVSGRLARRGETQYF

d_gene: .
j_gene: TRBJ1-4
abundance: once
v_gene: TRBV10-3
CDR3nt: TGTGCCATCAGTGAGTCGACGGGCAGCGGTAATGAAAAACTGTTTTTT
CDR3aa: CAISESTGSGNEKLFF

d_gene: TRBD1
j_gene: TRBJ2-7
abundance: .
v_gene: TRBV27
CDR3nt: TGTGCCAGCAGGAGACAGGGGGCGAACGAGCAGTACTTC
CDR3aa: CASRRQGANEQYF

d_gene: .
j_gene: TRBJ2-1
abundance: .
v_gene: TRBV7-2
CDR3nt: TGTGCCAGTCTAGCCTACAATGAGCAGTTCTTC
CDR3aa: CASLAYNEQFF

d_gene: .
j_gene: TRBJ1-5
abundance: .
v_gene: TRBV19
CDR3nt: TGTGCCAGTAGTGCGGGTTTAAATCAGCCCCAGCATTTT
CDR3aa: CASSAGLNQPQHF

d_gene: .
j_gene: TRBJ2-3
abundance: .
v_gene: TRBV24-1
CDR3nt: TGTGCCACCAGTGATTACTCCGAAACGCAGTATTTT
CDR3aa: CATSDYSETQYF

d_gene: TRBD1
j_gene: TRBJ1-3
abundance: .
v_gene: TRBV30
CDR3nt: TGTGCCTGGTCCCGGGACAGGCAACCTGGAAACACCATATATTTT
CDR3aa: CAWSRDRQPGNTIYF

d_gene: .
j_gene: TRBJ1-1
abundance: .
v_gene: TRBV18
CDR3nt: TGTGCCAGCTCACCCCCGGGGGGGAACACTGAAGCTTTCTTT
CDR3aa: CASSPPGGNTEAFF

d_gene: .
j_gene: TRBJ2-1
abundance: .
v_gene: TRBV6-5
CDR3nt: TGTGCCAGCAGTTACGATACAGCGGCGTTCTTC
CDR3aa: CASSYDTAAFF

d_gene: .
j_gene: TRBJ2-1
abundance: .
v_gene: TRBV14
CDR3nt: TGTGCCAGCAGCCAAGGGCTCGTCTCGGGGAATGAGCAGTTCTTC
CDR3aa: CASSQGLVSGNEQFF

d_gene: .
j_gene: TRBJ1-3
abundance: .
v_gene: TRBV18
CDR3nt: TGTGCCAGCTCACCCTCGGCAGGGCAGGGCCCTGGAAACACCATATATTTT
CDR3aa: CASSPSAGQGPGNTIYF

d_gene: TRBD1
j_gene: TRBJ1-4
abundance: .
v_gene: TRBV7-9
CDR3nt: TGTGCCAGCAGCCCCGGACAGGGTAATGAAAAACTGTTTTTT
CDR3aa: CASSPGQGNEKLFF

d_gene: .
j_gene: TRBJ1-1
abundance: .
v_gene: TRBV23-1
CDR3nt: TGCGCCAGCAAGGGACAAACTAACACTGAAGCTTTCTTT
CDR3aa: CASKGQTNTEAFF

d_gene: .
j_gene: TRBJ1-1
abundance: .
v_gene: TRBV9
CDR3nt: TGTGCCAGCAGCAACACCTACACTGAAGCTTTCTTT
CDR3aa: CASSNTYTEAFF

d_gene: TRBD1
j_gene: TRBJ1-2
abundance: .
v_gene: TRBV10-3
CDR3nt: TGTGCCATCAGTGAGACAGGGGTGGGAGGCTACACCTTC
CDR3aa: CAISETGVGGYTF

d_gene: .
j_gene: TRBJ1-2
abundance: few
v_gene: TRBV2
CDR3nt: TGTGCCAGCAGTGAAGCGGAGACAGCCAGCTACACCTTC
CDR3aa: CASSEAETASYTF

d_gene: .
j_gene: TRBJ1-5
abundance: .
v_gene: TRBV4-1
CDR3nt: TGCGCCAGCAGCCAAGATGGGGGGGATCGGTGGCCCCAGCATTTT
CDR3aa: CASSQDGGDRWPQHF

d_gene: .
j_gene: TRBJ1-4
abundance: few
v_gene: TRBV4-1
CDR3nt: TGCGCCAGCAGCCAAGATAGCGGACCGCGGGCCCCCACTTTT
CDR3aa: CASSQDSGPRAPTF

d_gene: .
j_gene: TRBJ1-1
abundance: .
v_gene: TRBV4-1
CDR3nt: TGCGCCAGCAGCCAAGTCATCACAGGATTCACTGAAGCTTTCTTT
CDR3aa: CASSQVITGFTEAFF

d_gene: TRBD1
j_gene: TRBJ2-1
abundance: .
v_gene: TRBV3-1/TRBV3-2
CDR3nt: TGTGCCAGCAGTCTAACTGGGGACAGGAGATACAATGAGCAGTTCTTC
CDR3aa: CASSLTGDRRYNEQFF

d_gene: TRBD1
j_gene: TRBJ1-2
abundance: .
v_gene: TRBV30
CDR3nt: TGTGCCTGGAGGGGGACAGGGCGAAACTATGGCTACACCTTC
CDR3aa: CAWRGTGRNYGYTF

d_gene: TRBD1
j_gene: TRBJ1-5
abundance: once
v_gene: TRBV5-6
CDR3nt: TGTGCCAGCAGCTTCGGGGGGACAGGGTGGGGTCAGCCCCAGCATTTT
CDR3aa: CASSFGGTGWGQPQHF

d_gene: TRBD2
j_gene: TRBJ2-1
abundance: .
v_gene: TRBV6-5
CDR3nt: TGTGCCAGCAGTTACTCGAAGCGGGGGGGCCCGAATGAGCAGTTCTTC
CDR3aa: CASSYSKRGGPNEQFF

d_gene: .
j_gene: TRBJ2-5
abundance: .
v_gene: TRBV18
CDR3nt: TGTGCCAGCTCACCGAACAGGGACCAAGAGACCCAGTACTTC
CDR3aa: CASSPNRDQETQYF

d_gene: .
j_gene: TRBJ2-1
abundance: few
v_gene: TRBV5-1
CDR3nt: TGCGCCAGCAGCTTGGTAGCAGGGTACAATGAGCAGTTCTTC
CDR3aa: CASSLVAGYNEQFF

d_gene: .
j_gene: TRBJ2-7
abundance: .
v_gene: TRBV5-4
CDR3nt: TGTGCCAGCAGCTTGATGGGAGGCGGTCTTCTCCTCTACGAGCAGTACTTC
CDR3aa: CASSLMGGGLLLYEQYF

d_gene: TRBD1
j_gene: TRBJ1-6
abundance: .
v_gene: TRBV27
CDR3nt: TGTGCCAGCAGTGTCTTACAGGGGAGGATGAATTCACCCCTCCACTTT
CDR3aa: CASSVLQGRMNSPLHF

d_gene: TRBD1
j_gene: TRBJ1-1
abundance: .
v_gene: TRBV6-4
CDR3nt: TGTGCCAGCAGTGACGGACAGGAAAACACTGAAGCTTTCTTT
CDR3aa: CASSDGQENTEAFF

d_gene: .
j_gene: TRBJ1-3
abundance: .
v_gene: TRBV29-1
CDR3nt: TGCAGCGTCGAACAGGGTCACTCTGGAAACACCATATATTTT
CDR3aa: CSVEQGHSGNTIYF

d_gene: TRBD1
j_gene: TRBJ1-6
abundance: .
v_gene: TRBV29-1
CDR3nt: TGCAGCGTTGAAGACCCCCTGCTGAAACAGGGGGGTAATTCACCCCTCCACTTT
CDR3aa: CSVEDPLLKQGGNSPLHF

d_gene: TRBD2
j_gene: TRBJ2-3
abundance: .
v_gene: TRBV7-2
CDR3nt: TGTGCCAGCAGCACACGACTAGCCCACGGCACAGATACGCAGTATTTT
CDR3aa: CASSTRLAHGTDTQYF

d_gene: .
j_gene: TRBJ1-4
abundance: .
v_gene: TRBV27
CDR3nt: TGTGCCAGCAGCAACCCAGCAGGCAGGCGAAATGAAAAACTGTTTTTT
CDR3aa: CASSNPAGRRNEKLFF

d_gene: TRBD2
j_gene: TRBJ2-3
abundance: few
v_gene: TRBV9
CDR3nt: TGTGCCAGCAGCGCCAGACTAGCGGGAAGAGATACGCAGTATTTT
CDR3aa: CASSARLAGRDTQYF

d_gene: .
j_gene: TRBJ1-1
abundance: few
v_gene: TRBV5-1
CDR3nt: TGCGCCAGCAGCTTGCTGGCGGCGTACGGGAACACTGAAGCTTTCTTT
CDR3aa: CASSLLAAYGNTEAFF

d_gene: TRBD2
j_gene: TRBJ2-5
abundance: .
v_gene: TRBV24-1
CDR3nt: TGTGCCACCAGTGCAGGGGAACTAGCGGGAGGGGAGACCCAGTACTTC
CDR3aa: CATSAGELAGGETQYF

d_gene: .
j_gene: TRBJ2-5
abundance: .
v_gene: TRBV5-1
CDR3nt: TGCGCCAGCAGGGGCCCACAAGAGACCCAGTACTTC
CDR3aa: CASRGPQETQYF

d_gene: .
j_gene: TRBJ2-7
abundance: .
v_gene: TRBV6-5
CDR3nt: TGTGCCAGCAGTTACGCGGGGACTTCCTACGAGCAGTACTTC
CDR3aa: CASSYAGTSYEQYF